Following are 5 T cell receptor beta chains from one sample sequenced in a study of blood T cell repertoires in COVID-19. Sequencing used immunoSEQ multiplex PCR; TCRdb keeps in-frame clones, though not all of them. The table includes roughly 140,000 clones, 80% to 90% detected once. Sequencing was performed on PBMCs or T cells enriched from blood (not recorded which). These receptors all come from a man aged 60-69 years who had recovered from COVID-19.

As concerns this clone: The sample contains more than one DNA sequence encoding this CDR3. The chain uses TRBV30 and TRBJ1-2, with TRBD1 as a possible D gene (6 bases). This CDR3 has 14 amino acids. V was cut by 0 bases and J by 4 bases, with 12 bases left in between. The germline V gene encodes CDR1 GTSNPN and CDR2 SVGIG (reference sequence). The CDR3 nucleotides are TGTGCCTGGAGTGTTGGAGGGGGGGGCTATGGCTACACCTTC. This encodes CAWSVGGGGYGYTF.

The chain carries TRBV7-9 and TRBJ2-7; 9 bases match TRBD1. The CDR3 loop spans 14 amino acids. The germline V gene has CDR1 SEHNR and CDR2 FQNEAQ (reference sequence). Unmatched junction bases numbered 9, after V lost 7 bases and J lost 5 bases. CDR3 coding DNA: TGTGCCAGCATCCACAGGGGGCAGCCCCACGAGCAGTACTTC. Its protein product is CASIHRGQPHEQYF.

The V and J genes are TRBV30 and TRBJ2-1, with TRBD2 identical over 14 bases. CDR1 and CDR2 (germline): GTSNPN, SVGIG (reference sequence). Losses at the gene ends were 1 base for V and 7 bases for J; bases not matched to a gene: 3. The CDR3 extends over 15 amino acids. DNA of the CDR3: TGTGCCTGGAGTGCCGGGACTAGCGGGAGAAATGAGCAGTTCTTC. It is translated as CAWSAGTSGRNEQFF.

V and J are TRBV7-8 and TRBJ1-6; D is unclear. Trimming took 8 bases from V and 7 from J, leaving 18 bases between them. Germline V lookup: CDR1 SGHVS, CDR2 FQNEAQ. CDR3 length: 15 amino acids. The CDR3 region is CASSRSGSKNSPLHF. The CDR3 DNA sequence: TGTGCCAGCTCACGGTCGGGGTCGAAAAATTCACCCCTCCACTTT.

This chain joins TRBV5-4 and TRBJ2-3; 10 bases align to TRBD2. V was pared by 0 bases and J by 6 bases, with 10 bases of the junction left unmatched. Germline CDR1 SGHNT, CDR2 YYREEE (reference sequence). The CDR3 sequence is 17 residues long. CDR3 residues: CASSLETSGRAADTQYF. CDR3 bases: TGTGCCAGCAGCTTGGAGACGAGCGGGAGGGCCGCGGATACGCAGTATTTT.